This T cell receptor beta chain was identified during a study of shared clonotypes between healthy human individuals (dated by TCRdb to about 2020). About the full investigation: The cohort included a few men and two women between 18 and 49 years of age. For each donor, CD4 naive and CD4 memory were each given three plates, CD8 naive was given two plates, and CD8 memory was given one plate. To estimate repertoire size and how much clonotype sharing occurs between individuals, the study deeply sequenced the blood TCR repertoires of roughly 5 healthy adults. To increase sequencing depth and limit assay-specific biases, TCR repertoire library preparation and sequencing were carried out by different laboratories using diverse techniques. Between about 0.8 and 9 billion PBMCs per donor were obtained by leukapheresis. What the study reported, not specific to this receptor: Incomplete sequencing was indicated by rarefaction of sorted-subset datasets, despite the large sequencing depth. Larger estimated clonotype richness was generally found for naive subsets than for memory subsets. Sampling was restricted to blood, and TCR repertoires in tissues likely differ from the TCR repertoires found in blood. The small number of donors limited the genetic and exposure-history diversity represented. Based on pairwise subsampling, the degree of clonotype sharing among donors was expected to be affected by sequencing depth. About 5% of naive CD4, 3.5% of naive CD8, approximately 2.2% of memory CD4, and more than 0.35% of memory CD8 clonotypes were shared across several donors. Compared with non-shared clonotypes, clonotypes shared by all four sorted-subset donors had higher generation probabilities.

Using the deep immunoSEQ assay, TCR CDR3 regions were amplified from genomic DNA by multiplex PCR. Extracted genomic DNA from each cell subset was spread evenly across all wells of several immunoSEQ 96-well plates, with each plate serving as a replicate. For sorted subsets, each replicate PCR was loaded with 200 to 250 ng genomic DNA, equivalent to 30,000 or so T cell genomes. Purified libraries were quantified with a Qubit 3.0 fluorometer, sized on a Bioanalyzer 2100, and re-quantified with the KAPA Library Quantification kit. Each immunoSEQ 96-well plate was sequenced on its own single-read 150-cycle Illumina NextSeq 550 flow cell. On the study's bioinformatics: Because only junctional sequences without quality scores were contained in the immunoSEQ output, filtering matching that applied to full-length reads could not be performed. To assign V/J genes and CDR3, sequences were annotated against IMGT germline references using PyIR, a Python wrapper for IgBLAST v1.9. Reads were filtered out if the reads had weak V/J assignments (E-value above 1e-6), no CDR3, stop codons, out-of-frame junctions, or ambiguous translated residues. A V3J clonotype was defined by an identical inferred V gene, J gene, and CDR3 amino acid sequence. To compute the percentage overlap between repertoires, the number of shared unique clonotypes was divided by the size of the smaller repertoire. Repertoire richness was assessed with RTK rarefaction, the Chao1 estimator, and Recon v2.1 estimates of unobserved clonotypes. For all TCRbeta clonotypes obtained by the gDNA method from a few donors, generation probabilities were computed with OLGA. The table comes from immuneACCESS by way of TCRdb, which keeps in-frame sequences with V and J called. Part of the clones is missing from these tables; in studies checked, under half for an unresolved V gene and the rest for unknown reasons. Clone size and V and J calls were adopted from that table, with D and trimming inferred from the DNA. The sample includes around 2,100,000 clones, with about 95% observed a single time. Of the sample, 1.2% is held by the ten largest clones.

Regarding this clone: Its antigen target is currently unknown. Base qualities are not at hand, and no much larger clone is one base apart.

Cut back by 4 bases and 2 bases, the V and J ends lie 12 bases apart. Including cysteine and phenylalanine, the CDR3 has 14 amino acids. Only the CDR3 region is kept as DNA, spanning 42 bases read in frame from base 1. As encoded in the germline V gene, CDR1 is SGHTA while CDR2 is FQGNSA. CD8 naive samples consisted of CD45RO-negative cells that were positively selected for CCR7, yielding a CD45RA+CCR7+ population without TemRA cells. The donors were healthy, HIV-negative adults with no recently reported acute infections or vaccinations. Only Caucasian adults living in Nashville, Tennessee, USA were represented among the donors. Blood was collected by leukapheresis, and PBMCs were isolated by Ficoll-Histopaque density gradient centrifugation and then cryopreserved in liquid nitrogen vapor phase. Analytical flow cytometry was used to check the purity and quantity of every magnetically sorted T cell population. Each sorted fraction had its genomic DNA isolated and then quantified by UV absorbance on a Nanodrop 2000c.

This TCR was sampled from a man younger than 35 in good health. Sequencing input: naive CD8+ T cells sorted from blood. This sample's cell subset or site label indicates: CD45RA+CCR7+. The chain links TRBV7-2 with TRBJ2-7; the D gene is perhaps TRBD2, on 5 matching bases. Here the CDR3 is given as CASSSPAAPYEQYF. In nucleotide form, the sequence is TGTGCCAGCAGCTCCCCAGCGGCCCCCTACGAGCAGTACTTC.